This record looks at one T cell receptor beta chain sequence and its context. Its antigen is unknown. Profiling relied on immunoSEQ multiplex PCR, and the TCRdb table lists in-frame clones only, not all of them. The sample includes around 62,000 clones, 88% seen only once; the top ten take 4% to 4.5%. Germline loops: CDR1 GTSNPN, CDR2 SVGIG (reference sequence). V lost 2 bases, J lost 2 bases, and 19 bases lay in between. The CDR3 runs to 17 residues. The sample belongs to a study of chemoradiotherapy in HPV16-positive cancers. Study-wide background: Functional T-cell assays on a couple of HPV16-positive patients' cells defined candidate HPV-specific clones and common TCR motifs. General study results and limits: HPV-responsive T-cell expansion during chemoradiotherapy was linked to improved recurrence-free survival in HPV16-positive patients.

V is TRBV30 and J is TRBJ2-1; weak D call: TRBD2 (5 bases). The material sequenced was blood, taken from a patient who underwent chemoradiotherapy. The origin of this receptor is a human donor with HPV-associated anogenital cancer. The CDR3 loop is CAWSPGIRDYPYNEQFF. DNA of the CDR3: TGTGCCTGGAGTCCCGGGATACGAGACTACCCCTACAATGAGCAGTTCTTC.